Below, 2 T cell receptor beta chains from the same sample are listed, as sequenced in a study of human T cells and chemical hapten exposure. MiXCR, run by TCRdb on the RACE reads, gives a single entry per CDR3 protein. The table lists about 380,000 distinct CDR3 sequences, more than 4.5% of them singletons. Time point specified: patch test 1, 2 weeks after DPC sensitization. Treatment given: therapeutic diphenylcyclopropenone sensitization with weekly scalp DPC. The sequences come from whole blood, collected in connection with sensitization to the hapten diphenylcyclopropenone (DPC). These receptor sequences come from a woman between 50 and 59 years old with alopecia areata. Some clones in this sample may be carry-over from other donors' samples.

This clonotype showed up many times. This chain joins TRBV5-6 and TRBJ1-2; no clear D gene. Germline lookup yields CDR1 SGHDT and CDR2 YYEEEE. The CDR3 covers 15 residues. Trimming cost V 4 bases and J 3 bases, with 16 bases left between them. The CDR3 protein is CASSPLAPGDYGYTF. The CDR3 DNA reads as TGTGCCAGCAGCCCCCTAGCCCCCGGAGACTATGGCTACACCTTC.

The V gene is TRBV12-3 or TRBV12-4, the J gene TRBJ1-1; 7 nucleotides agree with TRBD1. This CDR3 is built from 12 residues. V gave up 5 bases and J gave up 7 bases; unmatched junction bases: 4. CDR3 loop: CASSQQGNEAFF. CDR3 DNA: TGTGCCAGCAGTCAACAGGGGAATGAAGCTTTCTTT.